This TCR beta chain was recovered during a study of blood T cell repertoires in COVID-19. V dropped 5 bases and J dropped 4 bases, with 13 bases sitting between them. The CDR3 contains 14 residues. The V gene's germline CDR1 is MDHEN and CDR2 SYDVKM. In the study's own analysis: Estimated nucleated cell counts came from reference gene primer amplification. Assay used: immunoSEQ multiplex PCR; TCRdb lists only in-frame clones, some missing. The D gene and trimming were derived from the DNA, and the V and J assignments and clone size from that table. The sample includes fewer than 150,000 clones, more than 70% of them seen just once.

The receptor's source is a woman in her sixties or seventies with acute or convalescent COVID-19. The J gene is TRBJ2-3, the V gene TRBV28, with D possibly matching TRBD2 (6 bases). The material sequenced was peripheral blood. The CDR3 protein is CASSEDYRPDTQYF. CDR3 coding DNA: TGTGCCAGCAGTGAGGACTACCGGCCAGATACGCAGTATTTT.